This TCR beta chain was captured by sequencing in a study of glioma-infiltrating T cells listed by TCRdb under 2016. As for the study more broadly: Sequencing of TCR alpha- and beta-chain repertoires was performed on glioma tissue, on non-neoplastic brain tissue, and on matched peripheral blood mononuclear cells. Each tissue-infiltrating repertoire was compared with the same patient's peripheral blood repertoire to measure divergence between tissue and blood T-cell populations. The paired cohort comprised three low-grade glioma patients, about eight primary glioblastoma patients and three non-glioma patients contributing non-neoplastic brain tissue.

The iRepertoire nested amplicon-rescue multiplex PCR (arm-PCR) platform was used to amplify TCR alpha and beta CDR3 regions from RNA. One-step reverse transcription and amplification used about 90-400 ng of tissue mRNA or PBMC total RNA as input. Following bead purification, Illumina adapters were added by a secondary multiplex PCR, and libraries between 200 and 400 bp were gel-purified. Demultiplexing relied on internal 6-nucleotide barcodes carried by the libraries. Sequencing of libraries was performed on an Illumina MiSeq with 2x220 or 2x250 nucleotide paired-end reads. For the original study's pipeline: FLASH 1.2.11 was used to merge paired reads, and BWA-MEM then aligned the reads to the GRCh37 human genome before TRA and TRB reads were extracted. V and J assignment used an IMGT-derived reference of cassette sequences and CDR3 motifs that included pseudogenes. Reads were translated in three frames, and productive CDR3s were defined as those with a C...FGXG motif and no stop codons. A clonotype was defined as a unique combination of a V-J cassette pair and a CDR3 amino acid sequence. Filtering of reads was based on Hamming distance, with the threshold set by the sequence error rate of each sample in mapped regions. TCRdb applied fastp at Q25 and MiXCR to the public reads, then kept only in-frame beta chains. All rows with the same CDR3 protein become a single entry with the most common DNA and genes. For this entry, the V and J calls and clone size follow TCRdb and not the study's own pipeline. The sample profile shows 160,000 or so distinct CDR3 sequences; roughly 45% of them were found once. The leading ten clones occupy under 6.5% of the sample.

Results and caveats for the whole study, not just this receptor: VJ-independent divergence between tissue and blood was lower than expected in non-neoplastic patients but higher than expected in all gliomas, particularly low-grade gliomas. Group comparisons rested on small numbers: three non-neoplastic, three low-grade glioma and several glioblastoma patients. Tissue and blood shared very few CDR3 sequences, a result attributed to high CDR3 diversity and limited sampling.

As concerns this clonotype: Its specific antigen is unknown. One end of the junction does not line up with germline, which may come from a read error.

The cysteine opens and the phenylalanine closes a CDR3 of 14 amino acids. Only the CDR3 DNA stays, 42 bases, in frame from base 1. CDR1 and CDR2 are read off the germline V gene (reference sequence) as MNHEY and SMNVEV. The specimen was glioma tissue, nonneoplastic brain tissue, or PBMCs (not recorded which). This chain is built from TRBV27 and TRBJ2-3; no D segment can be confidently identified. This sequence was found in a human donor with low-grade glioma or glioblastoma, undergoing nonglioma brain surgery, or in good health (not recorded which). The CDR3 in this case is CACSRETRADTQYF. At the DNA level, the sequence is TGTGCCTGCAGTCGAGAGACACGGGCAGATACGCAGTATTTT.